This TCR beta chain appears in the sequencing data of a study of T cell clonality in common variable immunodeficiency. Sequencing used immunoSEQ multiplex PCR; TCRdb keeps in-frame clones, though not all of them. The sample lists 30,000 to 40,000 clones, none appearing once, the ten largest making up less than 3%. The CDR3 has 13 residues. The ends were cut back, 5 bases at V and 5 bases at J, with 12 bases in the middle. CDR1 and CDR2 (germline): SGHAT, FQNNGV. This clone was detected only a few times. The read terminates 3 residues ahead of where the CDR3 ends, so the germline J gene completes it. This chain connects TRBV11-2 to TRBJ1-1; D not certain. Sequencing input: peripheral blood mononuclear cells. This receptor was identified in a person aged 18 to 75 in good health. The part of the CDR3 DNA that was read is TGTGCCAGCAGCGGATTTGGCGGTACTGAA. Protein: CASSGFGGTE. In full, the CDR3 is CASSGFGGTEAFF.